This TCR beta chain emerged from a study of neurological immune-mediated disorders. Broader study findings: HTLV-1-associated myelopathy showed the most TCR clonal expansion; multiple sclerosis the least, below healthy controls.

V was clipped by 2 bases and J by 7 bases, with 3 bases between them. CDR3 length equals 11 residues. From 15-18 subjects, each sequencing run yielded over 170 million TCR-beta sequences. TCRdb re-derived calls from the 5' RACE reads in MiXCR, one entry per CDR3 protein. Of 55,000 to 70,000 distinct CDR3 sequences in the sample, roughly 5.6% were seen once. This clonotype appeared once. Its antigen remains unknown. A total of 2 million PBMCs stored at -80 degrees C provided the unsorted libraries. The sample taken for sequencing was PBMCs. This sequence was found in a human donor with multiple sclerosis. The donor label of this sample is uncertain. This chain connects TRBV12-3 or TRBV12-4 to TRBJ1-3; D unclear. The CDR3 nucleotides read TGTGCCAGCAGTTTAAGCAACACCATATATTTT. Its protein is CASSLSNTIYF.